This section outlines one T cell receptor (beta chain) sequence together with its context. This clonotype came up many times. Its antigen remains unidentified. It has no much larger one-base neighbor in the sample; base qualities were not kept. Patients with uncontrolled infections, other autoimmune diseases, pregnancy or lactation were excluded. Diagnoses were based on clinical symptoms, serum thyroxine and TRAb, thyroid ultrasound and orbital computed tomography. Total RNA was extracted with Trizol reagent, and quality was checked on an Agilent 2100 Bioanalyzer. This entry is derived from a study of T cells in Graves' hyperthyroidism and ophthalmopathy (dated by TCRdb to between 2018 and 2021). Looking at the study overall: To identify TCR V-J signatures that set the groups apart, the researchers used a discovery cohort of about a hundred patients, made up of roughly 40 with Graves' ophthalmopathy and some 60 with stable Graves' hyperthyroidism. An independent validation cohort of 18 to 20 hyperthyroidism patients and 17 patients who later progressed to ophthalmopathy tested prospective prediction of ophthalmopathy. For training and testing, the 80 to 100 patients in the discovery cohort were randomly divided in a 7:3 ratio. In roughly six Graves' hyperthyroidism patients, the study also compared T-cell repertoires from thyroid tissue with T-cell repertoires from blood. After blood sampling, hyperthyroidism patients were treated with methimazole at a starting dose of 30 mg daily, and ophthalmopathy patients were treated with high-dose intravenous methylprednisolone. According to the paper, TCR Vbeta CDR3 sequencing was carried out on 135 peripheral blood samples, which came from under 50 ophthalmopathy, 75 to 80 hyperthyroidism and roughly 17 progressor patients. Points the paper makes about the study in general: No statistical method was used to fix the sample size in advance, and group allocation was not hidden from the investigators. Most expanded thyroid clonotypes (frequency above 0.001) were also found in blood, which suggests that blood repertoires may mirror thyroid immune responses. A model built on a 13 V-J signature distinguished ophthalmopathy from stable hyperthyroidism, reaching over 85% sensitivity and about 81% specificity in cross-validation and 80%/75% in testing. In validation, the model predicted progression to ophthalmopathy with approximately 69% sensitivity and around 72% specificity, a median of 6.5 months before onset.

Via the germline V gene (reference sequence), CDR1 is DFQATT and CDR2 SNEGSKA. Measured from the cysteine to the phenylalanine, the CDR3 is 19 residues long. Of all the DNA, just the CDR3 is kept, 57 bases in frame from base 1. Between the V and J ends, shortened by 6 bases and 1 base respectively, the junction contains 28 bases. The TCR beta CDR3 regions were amplified from the RNA transcripts. The first round of RT-PCR for the TCR CDR3 was performed with the HTBI primer set and the Qiagen OneStep RT-PCR kit. Libraries were constructed in a second round of multiplex PCR, after which size selection and purification were carried out. Paired-end sequencing of the libraries was performed with 100 bp reads on an Illumina HiSeq2000. The source study handled its data this way. SOAPnuke was used to process the raw data, removing reads that contained adapters or uncalled bases, had a mean Phred below 15, or lacked an exact match to the constant primer or identifier. COPE v1.2.5 was used to merge the high-quality paired reads, and each unique nucleotide sequence was defined as a clonotype. MiTCR v1.1 was used to align the clonotypes against IMGT TRBV, TRBD and TRBJ reference segments. The analysis included only V-J combinations with a frequency above 0.0001, which together covered over 98% of the repertoires. A TCS score was defined as the ratio of F50 (clonal expansion) to E x V (chaos), with BLOSUM62-based TCRdist applied between CDR3 peptides within each V-J. Welch's t-statistics and random forest reduced several hundred V-J features to 10 to 15, which were used in a naive Bayes classifier (R e1071). Thyroid-blood repertoire similarity was quantified with the Morisita-Horn index. TCRdb redid the processing of the public reads, applying fastp at Q25 and MiXCR, and retained in-frame beta chains. Each entry is one CDR3 protein sequence, shown with its most common DNA and genes. The V and J calls and clone size are TCRdb's, not the authors'. In this sample the table shows 450,000 to 700,000 distinct CDR3 sequences, 46% of which occur a single time. Over 15% of the sample belongs to the ten largest clones.

This clonotype originated in an adult woman with Graves' disease, either hyperthyroidism or ophthalmopathy (not recorded which). The rearrangement joined TRBV20-1 to TRBJ1-5, with no confident D gene call. The specimen was peripheral blood or thyroid tissue (not recorded which). The CDR3 protein: CSAKGILRSGRESNQPQHF. The nucleotides read TGCAGTGCCAAAGGAATACTCCGGAGTGGGAGGGAGAGCAATCAGCCCCAGCATTTT.